This T cell receptor beta chain was recovered during a study of blood T cell repertoires in COVID-19. Overall study context: PBMCs, B-cell-depleted T cells, or T cells provided the cDNA or gDNA that made up the material.

CDR1 is MDHEN, CDR2 SYDVKM, per germline. V dropped 6 bases and J dropped 6 bases, with 26 bases sitting between them. This CDR3 has 17 amino acids. How the authors handled the data: Researchers report that nucleated cell counts were estimated from reference gene primer amplification. TCRdb's copy holds only in-frame clones and misses some; the assay was immunoSEQ multiplex PCR. V and J calls and clone size come straight from that table; D and trimming were deduced from the DNA. The sample gives approximately 200,000 clones, approximately 84% of which show up once; 1.9% is in the top ten. This TCR was sampled from a man aged 35-49 years with active or convalescent COVID-19. Sequenced sample: peripheral blood. This chain links TRBV28 with TRBJ1-1; the D is unclear. The chain's CDR3 is CASRLYPSADLFAEAFF. The CDR3 DNA sequence: TGTGCCAGCAGACTCTACCCCTCGGCGGATCTGTTTGCTGAAGCTTTCTTT. The full variable domain, completed using reference TRBV28 and TRBJ1-1, is DVKVTQSSRYLVKRTGEKVFLECVQDMDHENMFWYRQDPGLGLRLIYFSYDVKMKEKGDIPEGYSVSREKKERFSLILESASTNQTSMYLCASRLYPSADLFAEAFFGQGTRLTVV.